This entry is about one T cell receptor beta chain. Its antigen is unidentified. The data were taken from a study of PD-1 blockade in classical Hodgkin lymphoma. Study-level points and caveats: Diversity similar to that of newly diagnosed patients was seen at baseline in complete responders.

Noted time point: cycle 4 day 1 (C4D1), after less than 7 weeks of nivolumab. Every patient relapsed after autologous stem cell transplantation, and brentuximab vedotin exposure varied. TCRdb's table, derived via immunoSEQ multiplex PCR, lists solely in-frame clones and lacks some. The sample has 40,000 to 55,000 clones, around 80% seen once. This TCR derives from a human donor with classical Hodgkin lymphoma. The sample in question was peripheral blood mononuclear cells (PBMCs), obtained before the fourth cycle of nivolumab.

The CDR3 DNA sequence: TGTGCCAGTCGGGGGGCCCCCACGAATACGCAGTATTTT. It encodes CASRGAPTNTQYF. The chain is built from TRBV19 and TRBJ2-3; D may be TRBD2 (7 bases). Trimming removed 8 bases from V and 7 bases from J, with 16 bases in between. This CDR3 region has 13 residues. Germline-derived CDR1 and CDR2 are LNHDA and SQIVND (reference sequence).